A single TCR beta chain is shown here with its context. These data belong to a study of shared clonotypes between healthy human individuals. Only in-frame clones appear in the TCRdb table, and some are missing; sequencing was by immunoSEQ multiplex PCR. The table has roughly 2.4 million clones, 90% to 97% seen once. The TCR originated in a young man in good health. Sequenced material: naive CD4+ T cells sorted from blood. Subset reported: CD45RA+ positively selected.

The CDR3 sequence is CASSYKSWTPANYGYTF. The CDR3 DNA reads TGTGCCAGCAGTTATAAATCCTGGACACCCGCTAACTATGGCTACACCTTC. The chain joins TRBV7-2 to TRBJ1-2; TRBD1 is a possible D gene (5 bases). V lost 6 bases and J 0 bases, leaving 20 bases between the germline ends. CDR1 and CDR2 from the germline V gene are SGHTA and FQGNSA. CDR3 size: 17 residues.